This T cell receptor beta chain was captured in a study of cytomegalovirus exposure and HLA in healthy donors. With 60 Vbeta and 13 Jbeta primers, the PCR was carried out. Sequenced by immunoSEQ multiplex PCR; TCRdb stores in-frame clones only, minus some. Altogether approximately 110,000 clones are present, 82% being singletons, with the ten largest covering around 2.5%. With respect to this clone: Antigen unknown.

General study findings and limits: According to an earlier analysis, most TCR beta V segments yielded productive rearrangements about 90% or about 30% of the time. Roughly uniform sequencing depth across donors was assumed, possibly incorrectly. The study put under 200 TCR beta chains on its list as cytomegalovirus-associated.

The CDR3 spans 15 residues. V lost 5 bases, J lost 5 bases, and 17 bases lay in between. Germline V gene data show CDR1 as LNHNV and CDR2 as YYDKDF (reference sequence). The sequencing input was PBMCs. The chain joins TRBV15 to TRBJ2-3, with D maybe TRBD2 (5 bases). The receptor's source is a woman under 30 in good health and CMV-seronegative. Here the CDR3 reads CATSLPDRAGDTQYF. The CDR3 region has the DNA TGTGCCACCAGCTTACCGGACCGCGCGGGAGATACGCAGTATTTT.